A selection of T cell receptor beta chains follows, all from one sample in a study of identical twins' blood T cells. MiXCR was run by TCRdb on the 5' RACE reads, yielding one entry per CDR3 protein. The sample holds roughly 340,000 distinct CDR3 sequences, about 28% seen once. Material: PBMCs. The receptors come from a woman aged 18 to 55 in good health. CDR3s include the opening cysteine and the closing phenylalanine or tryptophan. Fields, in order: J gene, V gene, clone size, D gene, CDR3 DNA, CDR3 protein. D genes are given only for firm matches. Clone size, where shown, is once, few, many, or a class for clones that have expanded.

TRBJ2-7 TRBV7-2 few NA TGTGCCAGCAGCTCTAGCTTTGACAGGTTTCCCTACGAGCAGTACTTC CASSSSFDRFPYEQYF
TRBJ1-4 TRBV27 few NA TGTGCCAGCAAGGGGCATGCAACTAATGAAAAACTGTTTTTT CASKGHATNEKLFF
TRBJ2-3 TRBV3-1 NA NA TGTGCCAGCAGCCAAGAAAAGGAGGGAGATACGCAGTATTTT CASSQEKEGDTQYF
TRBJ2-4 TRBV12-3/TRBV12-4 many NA TGTGCCAGCAGTTTACAGGGCTCGGCCAAAAACATTCAGTACTTC CASSLQGSAKNIQYF
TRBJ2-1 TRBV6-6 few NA TGTGCCAGCAGTCTTATTTCCTCCTACAATGAGCAGTTCTTC CASSLISSYNEQFF
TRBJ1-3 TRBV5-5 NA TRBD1 TGTGCCAGCAGCCAGGGGGGCTTTGGAAACACCATATATTTT CASSQGGFGNTIYF
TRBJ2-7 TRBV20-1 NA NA TGCGGTGCTAGACATTTAACCGAGGCTAGCAAACACGAGCAGTACTTC CGARHLTEASKHEQYF
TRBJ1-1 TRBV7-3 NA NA TGTGCCAGCAGTCGATCGAACACTGAAGCTTTCTTT CASSRSNTEAFF
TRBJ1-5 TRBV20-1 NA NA TGCAGTGCTAGTAAAGGGCCCCTCAATCAGCCCCAGCATTTT CSASKGPLNQPQHF
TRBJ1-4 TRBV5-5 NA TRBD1 TGTGCCAGCAGGACCGAGGGGGCCGCTAATGAAAAACTGCTTTTT CASRTEGAANEKLLF
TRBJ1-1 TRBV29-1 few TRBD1 TGCAGCGTACGACAGGGGCACACTGAAGCTTTCTTT CSVRQGHTEAFF
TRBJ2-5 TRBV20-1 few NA TGCAGTGCTAGCAAAGCCGGGCAGACCCAGTACTTC CSASKAGQTQYF
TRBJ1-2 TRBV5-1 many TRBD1 TGCGCCAGCAGCCCGGGACAGGGACATGGCTACACCTTC CASSPGQGHGYTF
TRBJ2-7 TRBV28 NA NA TGTGCCAGCAGCCCCAGCGGGTACTCCTACGAGCAGTACTTC CASSPSGYSYEQYF
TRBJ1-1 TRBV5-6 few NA TGTGCCAGCAGCTTCGGGAACGCGGCTGAAGCTTTCTTT CASSFGNAAEAFF
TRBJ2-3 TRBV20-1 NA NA TGCAGTGCCCTGAAAACAGATACGCAGTATTTT CSALKTDTQYF
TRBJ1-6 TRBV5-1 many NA TGCGCCAGCAGCTTGGAGGACTCCTATAATTCACCCCTCCACTTT CASSLEDSYNSPLHF
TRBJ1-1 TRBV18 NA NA TGTGCCAGCTCACCACCGAGCACTGAAGCTTTCTTT CASSPPSTEAFF
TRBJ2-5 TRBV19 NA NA TGTGCCAGTAGTATAGTTACAGCCGGACAGACCCAGTACTTC CASSIVTAGQTQYF
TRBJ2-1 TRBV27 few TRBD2 TGTGCCAGCAGTTTCGGGCTAGCGGGGGTCAATGAGCAGTTCTTC CASSFGLAGVNEQFF
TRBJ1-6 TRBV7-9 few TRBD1 TGTGCCAGCAGATCAGGGGGCGAATCACCCCTCCACTTT CASRSGGESPLHF
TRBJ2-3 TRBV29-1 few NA TGCAGCGTTGAATTAGCCTTGAGTTTGGGAACAGGTACGCAGTATTTT CSVELALSLGTGTQYF
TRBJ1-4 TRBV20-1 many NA TGCAGTGCTAGAGAGGGTTCCACTAATGAAAAACTGTTTTTT CSAREGSTNEKLFF
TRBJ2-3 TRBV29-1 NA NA TGCAGCGTTGACGAGGGGCTCACGAATACGCAGTATTTT CSVDEGLTNTQYF
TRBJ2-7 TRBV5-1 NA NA TGCGCCAGCAGTACCAACCGGGACCAGAGCTACGAGCAGTACTTC CASSTNRDQSYEQYF
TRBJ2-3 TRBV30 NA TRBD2 TGTGCCTGGAAGGTAGCGGGAGGTGCAGATACGCAGTATTTT CAWKVAGGADTQYF
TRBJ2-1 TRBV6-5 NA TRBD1 TGTGCCAGCAAAGTGGACAGGGGGCGTATTGAGCAGTTCTTC CASKVDRGRIEQFF
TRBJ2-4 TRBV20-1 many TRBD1 TGCAGTGCTAGATACAACCGGGACAGGGCCAAAAACATTCAGTACTTC CSARYNRDRAKNIQYF
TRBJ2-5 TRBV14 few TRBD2 TGTGCCAGCAGCCACCCGACTAGCGGGAAACGGGAGACCCAGTACTTC CASSHPTSGKRETQYF
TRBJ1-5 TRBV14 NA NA TGTGCCAGCAGCCAAGAGACAAATCAGCCCCAGCATTTT CASSQETNQPQHF
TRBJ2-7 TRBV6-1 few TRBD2 TGTGCCAGCATTCCAGGGACTAGCGGCGAGCAGTACTTC CASIPGTSGEQYF
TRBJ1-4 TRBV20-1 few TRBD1 TGCAGTGCTAGAGCCACAGGGGAATGGCGAACTAATGAAAAACTGTTTTTT CSARATGEWRTNEKLFF
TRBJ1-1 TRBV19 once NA TGTGCCAGTAGAGATAGCCGATGGGTAGCTTTCTTT CASRDSRWVAFF
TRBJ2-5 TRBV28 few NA TGTGCCAGCAGTTTACCGGGCGCAGAGACCCAGTACTTC CASSLPGAETQYF
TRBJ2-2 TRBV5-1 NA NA TGCGCCAGCGACTGGACAGACAACACCGGGGAGCTGTTTTTT CASDWTDNTGELFF
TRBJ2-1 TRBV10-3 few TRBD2 TGTGCCATCAGTGAGTCGGGACTAGCGTCCGGGAATGAGCAGTTCTTC CAISESGLASGNEQFF
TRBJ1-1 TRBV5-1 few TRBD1 TGCGCCAGCAGCCTCTTAGGGGACAGGGGAGGTGAAGCTTTCTTT CASSLLGDRGGEAFF
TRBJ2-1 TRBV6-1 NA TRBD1 TGTGCCAGCAGTTGGACAGGGGGTACATTTAGCTCCTACAATGAGCAGTTCTTC CASSWTGGTFSSYNEQFF
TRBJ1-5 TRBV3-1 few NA TGTGCCAGCAGTCATACAGGGTATGGCAATCAGCCCCAGCATTTT CASSHTGYGNQPQHF
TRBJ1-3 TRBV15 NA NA TGTGCCACCAGCAGAGATCCCGGGCTGCGTTTTGTCAACACCATATATTTT CATSRDPGLRFVNTIYF